A selection of T cell receptor beta chains follows, all from one sample in a study of cytomegalovirus exposure and HLA in healthy donors. Only in-frame clones appear in the TCRdb table, and some are missing; sequencing was by immunoSEQ multiplex PCR. The sample has approximately 30,000 clones; about 70% are singletons. The sample taken for sequencing was PBMCs. These receptors originate from a man aged 40-55 years in good health and CMV-seropositive. Both conserved end residues are part of each CDR3. Fields, in order: D gene, clone size, V gene, J gene, CDR3 protein, CDR3 DNA. The D gene is left open where the match is weak. Only part of the rows carry a size: once, few, many, or a class if the clone is expanded.

d_call: TRBD1
clone_size: NA
v_call: TRBV5-1
j_call: TRBJ1-6
cdr3_aa: CASSLVGQGKGDNSPLHF
cdr3_nt: TGCGCCAGCAGCTTGGTAGGACAGGGGAAGGGGGATAATTCACCCCTCCACTTT

d_call: NA
clone_size: NA
v_call: TRBV7-9
j_call: TRBJ2-5
cdr3_aa: CASSLVQGGQETQYF
cdr3_nt: TGTGCCAGCAGCTTAGTCCAGGGAGGACAAGAGACCCAGTACTTC

d_call: TRBD1
clone_size: NA
v_call: TRBV4-1
j_call: TRBJ1-1
cdr3_aa: CASSQEGTERTEAFF
cdr3_nt: TGCGCCAGCAGCCAAGAGGGGACAGAGAGGACTGAAGCTTTCTTT

d_call: TRBD2
clone_size: NA
v_call: TRBV7-3
j_call: TRBJ2-2
cdr3_aa: CASSLLAGGANTGELFF
cdr3_nt: TGTGCCAGCAGCTTACTAGCGGGGGGCGCGAACACCGGGGAGCTGTTTTTT

d_call: TRBD1
clone_size: NA
v_call: TRBV5-1
j_call: TRBJ1-2
cdr3_aa: CASSDRDRGVYGYTF
cdr3_nt: TGCGCCAGCAGCGACCGGGACAGGGGAGTTTATGGCTACACCTTC

d_call: NA
clone_size: NA
v_call: TRBV28
j_call: TRBJ2-1
cdr3_aa: CASTSPGNYNEQFF
cdr3_nt: TGTGCCAGCACCTCCCCAGGGAACTACAATGAGCAGTTCTTC

d_call: TRBD2
clone_size: NA
v_call: TRBV7-2
j_call: TRBJ2-1
cdr3_aa: CASSLFLKSGGGNEQFF
cdr3_nt: TGTGCCAGCAGCCTCTTCTTGAAGAGCGGGGGAGGGAATGAGCAGTTCTTC

d_call: TRBD1
clone_size: NA
v_call: TRBV6-5
j_call: TRBJ2-2
cdr3_aa: CASTTGGAGELFF
cdr3_nt: TGTGCCAGCACCACAGGGGGCGCCGGGGAGCTGTTTTTT

d_call: TRBD2
clone_size: NA
v_call: TRBV6-5
j_call: TRBJ2-7
cdr3_aa: CASNLAGSYEQYF
cdr3_nt: TGTGCCAGCAATCTAGCGGGGTCCTACGAGCAGTACTTC

d_call: TRBD2
clone_size: NA
v_call: TRBV7-3
j_call: TRBJ2-3
cdr3_aa: CASSLAGVGYTQYF
cdr3_nt: TGTGCCAGCAGCTTAGCGGGGGTGGGGTATACGCAGTATTTT

d_call: NA
clone_size: few
v_call: TRBV29-1
j_call: TRBJ1-3
cdr3_aa: CSVAQFSGNTIYF
cdr3_nt: TGCAGCGTAGCCCAATTCTCTGGAAACACCATATATTTT

d_call: TRBD2
clone_size: few
v_call: TRBV27
j_call: TRBJ2-4
cdr3_aa: CASSLRTGGSKNIQYF
cdr3_nt: TGTGCCAGCAGTTTGAGGACGGGGGGGTCCAAAAACATTCAGTACTTC

d_call: TRBD1
clone_size: NA
v_call: TRBV18
j_call: TRBJ1-4
cdr3_aa: CASSPTTGGEGEKLFF
cdr3_nt: TGTGCCAGCTCACCAACCACAGGGGGCGAGGGTGAAAAACTGTTTTTT

d_call: NA
clone_size: NA
v_call: TRBV6-5
j_call: TRBJ1-5
cdr3_aa: CASRTGISNQPQHF
cdr3_nt: TGTGCCAGCAGGACAGGAATTAGCAATCAGCCCCAGCATTTT

d_call: NA
clone_size: NA
v_call: TRBV30
j_call: TRBJ1-2
cdr3_aa: CAWSSHLGQGYGYTF
cdr3_nt: TGTGCCTGGAGTTCGCATTTAGGGCAGGGCTATGGCTACACCTTC

d_call: TRBD1
clone_size: few
v_call: TRBV5-6
j_call: TRBJ2-1
cdr3_aa: CASQSPGTGRWNEQFF
cdr3_nt: TGTGCCAGCCAGTCCCCCGGGACAGGGCGTTGGAATGAGCAGTTCTTC

d_call: TRBD1
clone_size: NA
v_call: TRBV10-3
j_call: TRBJ2-7
cdr3_aa: CAIKGDRVSYEQYF
cdr3_nt: TGTGCCATCAAGGGAGACAGGGTCTCCTACGAGCAGTACTTC

d_call: NA
clone_size: NA
v_call: TRBV28
j_call: TRBJ1-5
cdr3_aa: CASRDQGNQPQHF
cdr3_nt: TGTGCCAGCAGGGACCAGGGAAATCAGCCCCAGCATTTT